This T cell receptor beta chain was recorded in a study of blood T cell repertoires in COVID-19. About the study: Acute and convalescent COVID-19 samples came from the United States, Italy and Spain. The cDNA or gDNA used as material had been derived from T cells, B-cell-depleted T cells, or PBMCs.

Repertoires were generated with immunoSEQ multiplex PCR, while TCRdb's copy carries only in-frame clones and drops some. The sample has 250,000 to 300,000 clones, approximately 85% seen once. J gave up 3 bases and V 3 bases, and 7 bases lay outside the gene matches. Germline CDR1 SGHTA, CDR2 FQGNSA. This CDR3 has 15 amino acids. The V gene is TRBV7-2, the J gene TRBJ2-7, with TRBD1 identical over 8 bases. The origin of this receptor is a woman aged 70-85 years with acute or convalescent COVID-19. Material for sequencing was peripheral blood. The CDR3: CASSLTQGAIYEQYF. Written as DNA, the CDR3 is TGTGCCAGCAGCTTGACCCAGGGGGCGATCTACGAGCAGTACTTC.